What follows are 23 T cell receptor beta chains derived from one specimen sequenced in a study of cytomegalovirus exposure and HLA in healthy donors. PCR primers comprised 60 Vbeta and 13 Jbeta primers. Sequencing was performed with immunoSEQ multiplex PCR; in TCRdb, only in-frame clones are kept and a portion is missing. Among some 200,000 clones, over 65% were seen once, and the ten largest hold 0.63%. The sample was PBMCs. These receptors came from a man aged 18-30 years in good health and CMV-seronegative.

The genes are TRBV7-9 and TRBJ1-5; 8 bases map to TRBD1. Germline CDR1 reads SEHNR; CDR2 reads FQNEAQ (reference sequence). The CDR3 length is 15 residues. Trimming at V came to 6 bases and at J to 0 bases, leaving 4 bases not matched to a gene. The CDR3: CASSSDRGSNQPQHF. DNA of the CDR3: TGTGCCAGCAGTTCCGACAGGGGTAGCAATCAGCCCCAGCATTTT.

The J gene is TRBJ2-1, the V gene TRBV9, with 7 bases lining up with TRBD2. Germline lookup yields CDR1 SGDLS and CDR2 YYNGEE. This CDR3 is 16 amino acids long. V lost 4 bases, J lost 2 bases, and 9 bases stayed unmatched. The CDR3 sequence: CASSYPASGTYNEQFF. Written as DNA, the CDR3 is TGTGCCAGCAGCTATCCTGCTAGCGGAACCTACAATGAGCAGTTCTTC.

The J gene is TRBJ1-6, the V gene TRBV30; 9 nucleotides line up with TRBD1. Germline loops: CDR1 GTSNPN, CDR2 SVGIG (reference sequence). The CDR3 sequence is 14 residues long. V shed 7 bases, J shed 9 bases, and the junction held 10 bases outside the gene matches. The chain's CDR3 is CAYKLQGAGSPLHF. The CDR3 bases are TGTGCCTACAAACTACAGGGGGCCGGTTCACCCCTCCACTTT.

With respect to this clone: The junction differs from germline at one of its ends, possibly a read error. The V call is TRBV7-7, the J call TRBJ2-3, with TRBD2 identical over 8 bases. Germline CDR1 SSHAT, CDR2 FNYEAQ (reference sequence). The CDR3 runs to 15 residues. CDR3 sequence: CASRPLAGSTDTQYF. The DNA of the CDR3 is TGTGCTAGCAGACCTCTAGCGGGTAGCACAGATACGCAGTATTTT.

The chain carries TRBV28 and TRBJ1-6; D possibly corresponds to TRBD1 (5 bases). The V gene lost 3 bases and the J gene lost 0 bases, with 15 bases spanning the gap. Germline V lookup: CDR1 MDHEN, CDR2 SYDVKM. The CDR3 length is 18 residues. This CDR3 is CASSFPGESRSYNSPLHF. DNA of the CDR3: TGTGCCAGCAGTTTTCCGGGGGAATCTCGCTCCTATAATTCACCCCTCCACTTT.

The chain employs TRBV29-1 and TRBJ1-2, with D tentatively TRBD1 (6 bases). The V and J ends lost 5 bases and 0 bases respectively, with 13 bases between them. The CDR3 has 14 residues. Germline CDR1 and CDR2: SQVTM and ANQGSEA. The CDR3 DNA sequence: TGCAGCGTTATGGTCAGGGGCGCTAACTATGGCTACACCTTC. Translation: CSVMVRGANYGYTF.

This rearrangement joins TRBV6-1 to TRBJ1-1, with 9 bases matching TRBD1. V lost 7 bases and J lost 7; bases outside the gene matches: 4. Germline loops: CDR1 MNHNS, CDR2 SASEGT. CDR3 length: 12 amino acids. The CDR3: CASNRGQGEAFF. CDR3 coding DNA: TGTGCCAGCAACAGGGGGCAGGGTGAAGCTTTCTTT.

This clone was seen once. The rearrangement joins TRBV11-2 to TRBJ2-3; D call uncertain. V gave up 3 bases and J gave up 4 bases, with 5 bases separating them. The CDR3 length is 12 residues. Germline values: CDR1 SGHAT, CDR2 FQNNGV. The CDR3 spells CASSLSADTQYF. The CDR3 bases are TGTGCCAGCAGCTTGAGTGCAGATACGCAGTATTTT.

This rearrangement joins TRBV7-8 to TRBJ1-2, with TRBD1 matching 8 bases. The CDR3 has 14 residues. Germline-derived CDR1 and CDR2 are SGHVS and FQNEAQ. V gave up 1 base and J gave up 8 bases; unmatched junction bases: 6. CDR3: CASSLVAGGEGYTF. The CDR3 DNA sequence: TGTGCCAGCAGCTTAGTGGCAGGGGGCGAGGGCTACACCTTC.

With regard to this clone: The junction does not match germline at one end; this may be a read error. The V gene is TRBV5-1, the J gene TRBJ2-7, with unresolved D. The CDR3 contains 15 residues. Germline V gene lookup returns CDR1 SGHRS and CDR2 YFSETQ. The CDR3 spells CASSPLEIAPYEQHF. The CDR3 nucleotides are TGCGCCAGCAGCCCCCTTGAGATAGCCCCCTACGAGCAGCACTTC.

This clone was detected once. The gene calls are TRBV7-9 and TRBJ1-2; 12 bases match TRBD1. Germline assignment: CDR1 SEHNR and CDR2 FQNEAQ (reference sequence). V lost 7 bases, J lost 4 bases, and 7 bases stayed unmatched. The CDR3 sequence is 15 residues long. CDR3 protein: CASNSGQGAPYGYTF. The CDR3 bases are TGTGCCAGCAACTCGGGACAGGGGGCTCCCTATGGCTACACCTTC. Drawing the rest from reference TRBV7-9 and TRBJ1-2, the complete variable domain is DTGVSQNPRHKITKRGQNVTFRCDPISEHNRLYWYRQTLGQGPEFLTYFQNEAQLEKSRLLSDRFSAERPKGSFSTLEIQRTEQGDSAMYLCASNSGQGAPYGYTFGSGTRLTVV.

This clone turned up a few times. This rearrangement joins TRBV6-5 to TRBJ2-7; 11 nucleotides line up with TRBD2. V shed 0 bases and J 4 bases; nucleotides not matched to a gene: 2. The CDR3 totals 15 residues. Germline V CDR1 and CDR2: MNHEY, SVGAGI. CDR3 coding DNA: TGTGCCAGCAGTTACTCCAGACTAGCGGGATACGAGCAGTACTTC. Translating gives CASSYSRLAGYEQYF.

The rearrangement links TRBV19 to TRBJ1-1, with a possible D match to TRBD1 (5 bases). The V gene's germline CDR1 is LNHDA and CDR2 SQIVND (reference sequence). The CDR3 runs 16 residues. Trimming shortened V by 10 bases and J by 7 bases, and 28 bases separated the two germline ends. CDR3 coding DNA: TGTGCCACCAAGCCAAGAGAGGGGCGGAGCGGGGTTGAAGCTTTCTTT. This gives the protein CATKPREGRSGVEAFF. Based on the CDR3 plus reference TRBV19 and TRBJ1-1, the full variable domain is DGGITQSPKYLFRKEGQNVTLSCEQNLNHDAMYWYRQDPGQGLRLIYYSQIVNDFQKGDIAEGYSVSREKKESFPLTVTSAQKNPTAFYLCATKPREGRSGVEAFFGQGTRLTVV.

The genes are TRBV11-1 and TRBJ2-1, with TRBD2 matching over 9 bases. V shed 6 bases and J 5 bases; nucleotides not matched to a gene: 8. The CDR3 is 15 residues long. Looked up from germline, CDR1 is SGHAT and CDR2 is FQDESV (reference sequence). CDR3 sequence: CASRPTSGANNEQFF. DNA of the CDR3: TGTGCCAGCAGACCGACTAGCGGAGCCAACAATGAGCAGTTCTTC. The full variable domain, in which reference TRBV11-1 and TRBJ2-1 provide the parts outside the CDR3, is EAEVAQSPRYKITEKSQAVAFWCDPISGHATLYWYRQILGQGPELLVQFQDESVVDDSQLPKDRFSAERLKGVDSTLKIQPAELGDSAMYLCASRPTSGANNEQFFGPGTRLTVL.

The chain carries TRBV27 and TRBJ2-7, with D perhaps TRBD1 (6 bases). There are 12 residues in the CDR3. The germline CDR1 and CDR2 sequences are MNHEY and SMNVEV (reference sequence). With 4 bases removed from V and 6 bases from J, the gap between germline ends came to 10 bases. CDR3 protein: CASSYQGREQYF. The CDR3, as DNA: TGTGCCAGCAGTTATCAGGGGCGCGAGCAGTACTTC.

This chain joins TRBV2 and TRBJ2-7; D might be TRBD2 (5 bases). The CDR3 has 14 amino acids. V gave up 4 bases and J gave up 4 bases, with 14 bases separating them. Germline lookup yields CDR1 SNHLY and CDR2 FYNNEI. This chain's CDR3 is CASSVGGPLYEQYF. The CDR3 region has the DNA TGTGCCAGCAGTGTTGGAGGACCGCTGTACGAGCAGTACTTC.

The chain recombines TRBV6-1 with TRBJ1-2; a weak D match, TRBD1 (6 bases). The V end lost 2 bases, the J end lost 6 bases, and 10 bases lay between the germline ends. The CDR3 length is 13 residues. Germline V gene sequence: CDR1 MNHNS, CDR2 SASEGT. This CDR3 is CASSERGGDGYTF. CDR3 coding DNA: TGTGCCAGCAGTGAACGTGGGGGCGATGGCTACACCTTC.

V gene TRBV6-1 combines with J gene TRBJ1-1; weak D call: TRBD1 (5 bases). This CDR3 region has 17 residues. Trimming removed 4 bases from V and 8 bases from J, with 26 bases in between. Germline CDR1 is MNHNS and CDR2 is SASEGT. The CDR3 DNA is TGTGCCAGCAGTGGAACATTGGTCTGGCCAGGGATTGGAGAAGCTTTCTTT. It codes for CASSGTLVWPGIGEAFF.

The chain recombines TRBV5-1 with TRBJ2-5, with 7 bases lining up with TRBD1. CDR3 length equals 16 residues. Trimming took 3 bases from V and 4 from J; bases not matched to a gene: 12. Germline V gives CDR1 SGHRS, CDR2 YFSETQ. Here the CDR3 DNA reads TGCGCCAGCAGCTGGACAGGTCCAACGACGGGAGAGACCCAGTACTTC. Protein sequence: CASSWTGPTTGETQYF.

CDR3 residues: CASSSLTAKNTEAFF. For the CDR3, the DNA is TGTGCCAGCTCATCCCTAACAGCTAAGAACACTGAAGCTTTCTTT. This sequence joins TRBV18 and TRBJ1-1; D remains ambiguous. V shed 5 bases and J shed 1 base, with 14 bases lying between them. Germline loops: CDR1 KGHSH, CDR2 LQKENI. The CDR3 length is 15 residues. The full variable domain, rest sourced from reference TRBV18 and TRBJ1-1, is NAGVMQNPRHLVRRRGQEARLRCSPMKGHSHVYWYRQLPEEGLKFMVYLQKENIIDESGMPKERFSAEFPKEGPSILRIQQVVRGDSAAYFCASSSLTAKNTEAFFGQGTRLTVV.

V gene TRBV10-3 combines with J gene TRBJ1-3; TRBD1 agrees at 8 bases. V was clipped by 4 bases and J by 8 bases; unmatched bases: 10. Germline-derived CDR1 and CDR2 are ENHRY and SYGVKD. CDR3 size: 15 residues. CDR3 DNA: TGTGCCATCAGTGCTAGGACAGGGCCTGGGGACACCATATATTTT. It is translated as CAISARTGPGDTIYF.

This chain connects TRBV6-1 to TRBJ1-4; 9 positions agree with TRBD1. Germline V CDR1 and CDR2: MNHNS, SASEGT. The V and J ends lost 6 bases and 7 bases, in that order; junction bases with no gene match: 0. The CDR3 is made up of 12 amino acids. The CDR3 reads CASRDRGEKLFF. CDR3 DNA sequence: TGTGCCAGCAGGGACAGGGGTGAAAAACTGTTTTTT.

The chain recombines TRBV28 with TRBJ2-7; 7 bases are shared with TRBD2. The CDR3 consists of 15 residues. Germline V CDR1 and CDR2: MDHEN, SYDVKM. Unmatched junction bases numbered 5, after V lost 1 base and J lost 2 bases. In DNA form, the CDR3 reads TGTGCCAGCAGTTTATCGGGGGGTGCGACCTACGAGCAGTACTTC. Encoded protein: CASSLSGGATYEQYF.